Presented here are 21 T cell receptor beta chains from one specimen sequenced in a study of blood T cells in healthy people across ages. The authors ran a second PCR of roughly 6 to 12 cycles using a sample-barcoded 5' primer and a J-beta primer mix. TCRdb reprocessed the 5' RACE reads with MiXCR, giving one entry per CDR3 protein. Of 1.2 million to 1.5 million distinct CDR3 sequences listed, 40% to 50% are singletons. The sample was blood. The receptors were sampled from a woman aged 18-29 years in good health.

This chain uses TRBV12-3 or TRBV12-4 with TRBJ2-5, with 14 bases lining up with TRBD2. CDR3 length equals 17 residues. V lost 5 bases to trimming and J lost 4 bases; unmatched junction nucleotides: 9. The CDR3 DNA reads TGTGCCAGCAGTAATCCGGGACTAGCGGGAGTTGGAGAGACCCAGTACTTC. Translating it yields CASSNPGLAGVGETQYF.

The chain couples TRBV29-1 to TRBJ1-1; TRBD1 matches 10 bases. The germline gives CDR1 SQVTM, CDR2 ANQGSEA. V was pared by 6 bases and J by 11 bases, with 12 bases of the junction left unmatched. The CDR3 contains 13 residues. CDR3 protein: CSVAGQGVVSAFF. The CDR3 coding sequence is TGCAGCGTGGCAGGACAGGGGGTCGTGTCCGCTTTCTTT.

This clonotype was picked up a small number of times. The CDR3 protein is CATGLNIQYF. CDR3 DNA: TGTGCCACCGGGTTAAACATTCAGTACTTC. The V gene is TRBV6-5, the J gene TRBJ2-4; no definite D call. The CDR3 is made up of 10 amino acids. Looked up from germline, CDR1 is MNHEY and CDR2 is SVGAGI. V lost 10 bases, J lost 6 bases, and 7 bases lay in between.

In its sample, this clonotype was seen a few times. The J gene is TRBJ2-1, the V gene TRBV4-1, with a tentative D call TRBD2 (6 bases). CDR1 and CDR2 from the germline V gene are MGHRA and YSYEKL. CDR3 size: 13 residues. V was cut by 1 base and J by 13 bases, with 14 bases left in between. The CDR3: CASSQAAGSSQFF. In DNA form, the CDR3 reads TGCGCCAGCAGCCAAGCGGCGGGGAGTTCCCAGTTCTTC.

The CDR3 here is CASSNRRLAGGDRTDTQYF. The CDR3 bases are TGTGCCAGCAGCAACCGTCGGCTAGCGGGGGGGGACCGCACAGATACGCAGTATTTT. The chain uses TRBV21-1 and TRBJ2-3; TRBD2, the table's D call, lacks a check against the DNA. TRBV21-1 counts as a pseudogene. The CDR3 extends over 19 amino acids.

The J gene is TRBJ2-7, the V gene TRBV5-1; D could derive from TRBD1 or TRBD2 (6 bases each). Trimming took 6 bases from V and 0 from J, leaving 13 bases between them. This CDR3 contains 14 residues. Germline V gene sequence: CDR1 SGHRS, CDR2 YFSETQ. Here the CDR3 DNA reads TGCGCCAGCAACGGGGGCGAAAACTCCTACGAGCAGTACTTC. Translating gives CASNGGENSYEQYF.

This chain connects TRBV6-6 to TRBJ1-2; 10 nucleotides match TRBD1. The CDR3 sequence is 15 residues long. V dropped 4 bases and J dropped 2; count of bases not matched to a gene: 4. The V gene's germline CDR1 is MNHNY and CDR2 SVGAGI (reference sequence). The CDR3 DNA reads as TGTGCCAGCAGTTTCCGGGACAGGGGAAACTATGGCTACACCTTC. This sequence encodes CASSFRDRGNYGYTF.

This chain uses TRBV25-1 with TRBJ2-3; D not resolved. V lost 4 bases to trimming and J lost 8 bases, with 13 bases between them. This CDR3 contains 13 residues. The germline CDR1 and CDR2 sequences are MGHDK and SYGVNS. This chain's CDR3 is CASSVTVAGTQYF. In nucleotides, the CDR3 is TGTGCCAGCAGTGTAACAGTCGCAGGTACGCAGTATTTT.

The chain combines TRBV11-2 with TRBJ2-7; D tentatively reads TRBD1 or TRBD2 (5 bases each). The length of the CDR3 is 14 residues. Per germline, CDR1 SGHAT and CDR2 FQNNGV. The V end was cut by 5 bases, the J end by 1 base, with 12 bases between. The CDR3 loop is CASSAPGRSYEQYF. The CDR3, as DNA: TGTGCCAGCAGCGCTCCGGGACGGTCCTACGAGCAGTACTTC.

This clonotype was counted a few times. The CDR3 protein is CASSLDLSLYEQYF. DNA for the CDR3: TGTGCCAGCAGTTTGGACTTGAGCCTTTACGAGCAGTACTTC. V usage is TRBV12-3 or TRBV12-4 and J usage is TRBJ2-7; perhaps TRBD2 as D (5 bases). Trimming removed 3 bases at V and 4 bases at J, with 13 bases between. CDR3 length equals 14 residues.

This clonotype was counted many times. The gene calls are TRBV4-2 and TRBJ2-7, with TRBD2 as a possible D gene (6 bases). The CDR3 consists of 14 residues. Germline CDR1 LGHNA, CDR2 YNFKEQ. V dropped 1 base and J dropped 4 bases, with 11 bases sitting between them. The CDR3 is CASSQGLALYEQYF. CDR3 in DNA: TGTGCCAGCAGCCAAGGGCTAGCGCTATACGAGCAGTACTTC.

This clonotype was seen only a few times. The V gene is TRBV11-2, the J gene TRBJ1-4; the match to TRBD1 covers 7 bases. J gave up 8 bases and V 5 bases, and 14 bases lay outside the gene matches. The CDR3 loop spans 16 amino acids. The V gene's germline CDR1 is SGHAT and CDR2 FQNNGV. The CDR3 loop is CASSPGDRDVGEKLFF. The CDR3 region has the DNA TGTGCCAGCAGCCCGGGCGACAGGGACGTCGGGGAAAAACTGTTTTTT.

On this clonotype itself: At one end, the junction sequence differs from germline, possibly due to a read error. The chain couples TRBV6-5 to TRBJ2-5; D is ambiguous. The J call may be mistaken, given a closer DNA end match to TRBJ2-7. The CDR3 consists of 16 residues. Germline values: CDR1 MNHEY, CDR2 SVGAGI. The CDR3, as DNA: TGTGCCGGCAGTTACTCTGAAGTGGACGGATTCTACGAGCAGTACTTC. This gives the protein CAGSYSEVDGFYEQYF.

The gene calls are TRBV7-9 and TRBJ1-2; TRBD1 matches at 11 bases. This CDR3 has 16 amino acids. Per germline, CDR1 SEHNR and CDR2 FQNEAQ (reference sequence). V was clipped by 5 bases and J by 4 bases; unmatched bases: 9. CDR3 sequence reads: CASSPSPDRGPYGYTF. CDR3 DNA sequence: TGTGCCAGCAGCCCTAGCCCGGACAGGGGGCCCTATGGCTACACCTTC.

V and J are TRBV7-9 and TRBJ2-1, with TRBD1 identical over 11 bases. This CDR3 spans 14 amino acids. The germline V gene encodes CDR1 SEHNR and CDR2 FQNEAQ (reference sequence). V dropped 6 bases and J dropped 8; count of bases not matched to a gene: 6. Here the CDR3 DNA reads TGTGCCAGCAGGCCGGGACAGGGGGGTCATGAGCAGTTCTTC. This gives the protein CASRPGQGGHEQFF. The entire variable domain, with the rest obtained from reference TRBV7-9 and TRBJ2-1, is as follows: DTGVSQNPRHKITKRGQNVTFRCDPISEHNRLYWYRQTLGQGPEFLTYFQNEAQLEKSRLLSDRFSAERPKGSFSTLEIQRTEQGDSAMYLCASRPGQGGHEQFFGPGTRLTVL.

The rearrangement links TRBV7-2 to TRBJ1-2, with D possibly TRBD1 on 5 matching bases. The CDR3 sequence is 15 residues long. Germline values: CDR1 SGHTA, CDR2 FQGNSA. Trimming removed 5 bases from V and 6 bases from J, with 19 bases in between. The CDR3 nucleotides are TGTGCCAGCAGCCTCAAAGGGGCGCAGGGAGATGGCTACACCTTC. Its translation: CASSLKGAQGDGYTF.

This chain's CDR3 is CASIRDRGSSIQYF. Here the CDR3 DNA reads TGTGCCAGCATTCGGGACAGGGGTTCAAGCATTCAGTACTTC. The V and J genes are TRBV27 and TRBJ2-4; 10 nucleotides align to TRBD1. The CDR3 is 14 amino acids. Trimming took 7 bases from V and 9 from J; bases not matched to a gene: 9. Germline CDR1 reads MNHEY; CDR2 reads SMNVEV (reference sequence).

This clonotype has just a few counts. The genes are TRBV5-1 and TRBJ2-1; tentatively, D is TRBD1 (6 bases). Looked up from germline, CDR1 is SGHRS and CDR2 is YFSETQ. The CDR3 consists of 15 residues. Trimming took 0 bases from V and 10 from J, leaving 17 bases between them. The CDR3 sequence is CASSLVTGNQFEQFF. For the CDR3, the DNA is TGCGCCAGCAGCTTGGTAACAGGGAATCAATTCGAGCAGTTCTTC.

The chain recombines TRBV2 with TRBJ2-7; perhaps TRBD2 as D (6 bases). Germline-derived CDR1 and CDR2 are SNHLY and FYNNEI. With 8 bases removed from V and 3 bases from J, the gap between germline ends came to 14 bases. The CDR3 length is 13 residues. CDR3 loop: CASLGGLGYEQYF. Written as DNA, the CDR3 is TGTGCCAGCCTCGGGGGTTTGGGCTACGAGCAGTACTTC.

Concerning this clonotype: A much larger clone differs by one base, so this may be a read error. V usage is TRBV27 and J usage is TRBJ2-7; TRBD1 might be the D (5 bases). The CDR3 is made up of 14 amino acids. Germline V gene data show CDR1 as MNHEY and CDR2 as SMNVEV (reference sequence). The ends were cut back, 5 bases at V and 0 bases at J, with 11 bases in the middle. The CDR3 region is CASSDGAASYEQYF. In nucleotides, the CDR3 is TGTGCCAGCAGTGATGGGGCAGCCTCCTACGAGCAGTACTTC.

J is TRBJ1-1 and V is TRBV27; D unresolved. This CDR3 has 14 residues. The germline V gene has CDR1 MNHEY and CDR2 SMNVEV (reference sequence). Trimming left V 8 bases short and J 0 bases short, with 13 bases between. CDR3: CASSDGEVNTEAFF. DNA for the CDR3: TGTGCCAGCTCGGACGGGGAGGTGAACACTGAAGCTTTCTTT.